This T cell receptor (beta chain) derives from a study of blood T cell repertoires in COVID-19. Study summary: Donors in the United States, Italy and Spain gave samples during acute or convalescent COVID-19.

Germline V gives CDR1 LGHDT, CDR2 YNNKEL (reference sequence). Unmatched junction bases numbered 6, after V lost 1 base and J lost 6 bases. CDR3 length equals 16 residues. As originally analysed: Amplification from reference gene primers served as the basis for estimated nucleated cell counts. Using immunoSEQ multiplex PCR, the repertoire was profiled, and TCRdb retains in-frame clones only, with some absent. That table furnishes V, J and clone size, whereas the DNA furnished D and trimming. The sample contains roughly 290,000 clones, about 89% of which appear only once. This TCR came from a woman aged 60-75 years with acute or convalescent COVID-19. Material: peripheral blood. The chain is built from TRBV3-1 (or the pseudogene TRBV3-2) and TRBJ1-6; 7 nucleotides align to TRBD1. The CDR3 nucleotides read TGTGCCAGCAGCCAAGGAGGAGGGACAGTTAATTCACCCCTCCACTTT. Its protein is CASSQGGGTVNSPLHF.